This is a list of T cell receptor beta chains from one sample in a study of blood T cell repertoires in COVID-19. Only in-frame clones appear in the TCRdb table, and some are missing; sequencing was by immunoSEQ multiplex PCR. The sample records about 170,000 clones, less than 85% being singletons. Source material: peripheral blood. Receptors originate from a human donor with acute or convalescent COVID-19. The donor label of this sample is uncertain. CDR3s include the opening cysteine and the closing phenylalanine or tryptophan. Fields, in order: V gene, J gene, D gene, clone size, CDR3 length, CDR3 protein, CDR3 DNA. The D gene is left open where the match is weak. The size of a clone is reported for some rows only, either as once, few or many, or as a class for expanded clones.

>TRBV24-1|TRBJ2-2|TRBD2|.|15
CATSDFGTTGRELFF
TGTGCCACCAGTGATTTTGGGACTACTGGCAGGGAGCTGTTTTTT
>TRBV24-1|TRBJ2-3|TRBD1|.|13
CATGGQGTDTQYF
TGTGCCACCGGAGGACAGGGCACAGATACGCAGTATTTT
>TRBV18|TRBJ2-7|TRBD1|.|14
CASSTPGQGYEQYF
TGTGCCAGCTCAACACCGGGACAGGGCTACGAGCAGTACTTC
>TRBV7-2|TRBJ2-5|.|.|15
CASSPDSKRERTQYF
TGTGCCAGCAGCCCGGACTCAAAAAGGGAGCGGACCCAGTACTTC
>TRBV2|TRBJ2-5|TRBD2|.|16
CASSGSTSGNQETQYF
TGTGCCAGCAGCGGGTCGACTAGCGGGAACCAAGAGACCCAGTACTTC
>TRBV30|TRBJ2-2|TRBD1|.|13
CAWNEQGNGELFF
TGTGCCTGGAACGAACAGGGGAACGGGGAGCTGTTTTTT
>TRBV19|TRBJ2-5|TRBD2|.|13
CASRSRGDETQYF
TGTGCCAGTAGATCCCGGGGGGACGAGACCCAGTACTTC
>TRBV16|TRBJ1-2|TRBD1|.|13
CASSSGQAHGYTF
TGTGCCAGCAGTTCGGGACAGGCTCATGGCTACACCTTC
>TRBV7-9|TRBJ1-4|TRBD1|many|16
CASSDQGAATNEKLFF
TGTGCCAGCAGTGACCAGGGGGCTGCAACTAATGAAAAACTGTTTTTT
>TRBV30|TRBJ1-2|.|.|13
CAWSVDSNYGYTF
TGTGCCTGGAGTGTCGACTCTAACTATGGCTACACCTTC
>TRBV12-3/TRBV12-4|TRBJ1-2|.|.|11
CASSGQYGYTF
TGTGCCAGCAGTGGACAGTATGGCTACACCTTC
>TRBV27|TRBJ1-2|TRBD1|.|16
CASSLYPPPGGYGYTF
TGTGCCAGCAGTTTATACCCACCCCCAGGGGGCTATGGCTACACCTTC
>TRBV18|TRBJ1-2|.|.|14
CASSPMEGKRGYTF
TGTGCCAGCTCACCAATGGAGGGGAAGCGTGGCTACACCTTC
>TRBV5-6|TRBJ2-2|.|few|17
CASSGVFSKGLTGELFF
TGTGCCAGCAGCGGGGTGTTCTCAAAGGGGTTGACCGGGGAGCTGTTTTTT
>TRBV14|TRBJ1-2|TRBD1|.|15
CASSQVGQGVGGYTF
TGTGCCAGCAGCCAAGTGGGACAGGGGGTCGGTGGCTACACCTTC
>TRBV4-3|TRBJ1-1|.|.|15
CASSRGYTEYTEAFF
TGCGCCAGCAGCCGAGGGTACACGGAGTACACTGAAGCTTTCTTT
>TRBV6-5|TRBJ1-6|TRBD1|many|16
CASSYTKTGNNSPLHF
TGTGCCAGCAGTTACACAAAGACAGGGAATAATTCACCCCTCCACTTT
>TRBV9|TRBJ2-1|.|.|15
CASSVDPVSYNEQFF
TGTGCCAGCAGCGTAGATCCGGTCTCCTACAATGAGCAGTTCTTC
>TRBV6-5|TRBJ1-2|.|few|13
CASSLTGEYGYTF
TGTGCCAGCAGTTTGACCGGGGAGTATGGCTACACCTTC
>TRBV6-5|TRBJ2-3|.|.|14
CASSPRVATDTQYF
TGTGCCAGCAGTCCCCGGGTAGCTACGGATACGCAGTATTTT
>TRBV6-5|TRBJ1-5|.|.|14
CASSYRRDNQPQHF
TGTGCCAGCAGTTATCGGAGGGACAATCAGCCCCAGCATTTT
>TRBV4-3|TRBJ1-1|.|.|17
CASSHALGVGEWNEAFF
TGCGCCAGCAGCCACGCCCTAGGAGTTGGGGAGTGGAATGAAGCTTTCTTT
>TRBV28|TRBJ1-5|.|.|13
CASKVLGVQPQHF
TGTGCCAGCAAGGTCCTAGGGGTTCAGCCCCAGCATTTT
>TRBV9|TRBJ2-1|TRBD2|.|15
CASSVVAGGRHEQFF
TGTGCCAGCAGCGTAGTAGCGGGGGGGAGGCATGAGCAGTTCTTC
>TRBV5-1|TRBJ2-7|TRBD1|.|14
CASSPWTGDDEQYF
TGCGCCAGCAGCCCATGGACAGGGGACGACGAGCAGTACTTC
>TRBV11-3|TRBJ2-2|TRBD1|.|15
CASSGQGKGAGELFF
TGTGCCAGCAGCGGACAGGGAAAGGGGGCCGGGGAGCTGTTTTTT
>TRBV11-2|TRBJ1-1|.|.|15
CASSLVGGGNTEAFF
TGTGCCAGCAGCTTAGTAGGGGGGGGGAACACTGAAGCTTTCTTT
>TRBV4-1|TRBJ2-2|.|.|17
CASSHGGALTNTGELFF
TGCGCCAGCAGCCACGGCGGGGCGCTGACGAACACCGGGGAGCTGTTTTTT
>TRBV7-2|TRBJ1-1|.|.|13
CASSLGPSGEAFF
TGTGCCAGCAGCTTAGGTCCCAGCGGTGAAGCTTTCTTT
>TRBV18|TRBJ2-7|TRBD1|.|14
CASSQGRGGVEQYF
TGTGCCAGCTCACAGGGGAGAGGGGGCGTCGAGCAGTACTTC
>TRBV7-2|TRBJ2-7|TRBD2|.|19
CASSLRGGQGSGGAREQYF
TGTGCCAGCAGCTTGCGGGGCGGACAGGGCAGCGGGGGGGCAAGGGAGCAGTACTTC
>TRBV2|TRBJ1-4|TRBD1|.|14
CASRPTGAREKLFF
TGTGCCAGCCGACCGACAGGGGCGAGGGAAAAACTGTTTTTT
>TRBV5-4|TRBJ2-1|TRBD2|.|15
CASSQPGGFLDEQFF
TGTGCCAGCAGCCAGCCCGGGGGGTTCTTAGATGAGCAGTTCTTC
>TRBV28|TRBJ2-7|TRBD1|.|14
CASSPGGLAYEQYF
TGTGCCAGCAGTCCAGGGGGTCTTGCCTACGAGCAGTACTTC
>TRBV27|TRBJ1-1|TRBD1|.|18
CASSFLVVEGARRTEAFF
TGTGCCAGCAGTTTTCTTGTCGTGGAGGGGGCGCGGAGGACTGAAGCTTTCTTT
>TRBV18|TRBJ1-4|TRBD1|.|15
CASSPSGQGDEKLFF
TGTGCCAGCTCACCATCTGGACAGGGTGATGAAAAACTGTTTTTT
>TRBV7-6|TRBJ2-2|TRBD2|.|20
CASSLVSQLAGRPSTGELFF
TGTGCCAGCAGCTTAGTGTCCCAACTAGCGGGGAGGCCATCTACCGGGGAGCTGTTTTTT
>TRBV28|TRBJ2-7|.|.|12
CASRQALYEQYF
TGTGCCAGCAGGCAGGCGCTCTACGAGCAGTACTTC
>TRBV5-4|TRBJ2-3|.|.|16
CASSSIPGQHTDTQYF
TGTGCCAGCAGCTCGATCCCGGGACAACACACAGATACGCAGTATTTT
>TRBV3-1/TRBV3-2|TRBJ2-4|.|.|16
CASSQLDTLAKNIQYF
TGTGCCAGCAGCCAACTTGACACCTTAGCCAAAAACATTCAGTACTTC
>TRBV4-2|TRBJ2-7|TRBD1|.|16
CASSQDPGTGAYEQYF
TGTGCCAGCAGCCAAGATCCAGGGACAGGGGCCTACGAGCAGTACTTC
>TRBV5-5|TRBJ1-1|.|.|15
CASSLAGLLDGEAFF
TGTGCCAGCAGCTTGGCCGGACTGCTGGACGGCGAAGCTTTCTTT
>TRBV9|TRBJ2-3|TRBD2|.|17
CASSFLSSGGGTDTQYF
TGTGCCAGCAGCTTTCTTAGTAGCGGGGGGGGCACAGATACGCAGTATTTT
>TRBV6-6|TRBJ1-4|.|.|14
CASSYLPPREKLFF
TGTGCCAGCAGTTACTTACCTCCTAGGGAAAAACTGTTTTTT
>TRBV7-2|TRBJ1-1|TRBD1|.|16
CASSFDRRQGSTEAFF
TGTGCCAGCAGCTTCGACCGGAGACAGGGGAGCACTGAAGCTTTCTTT
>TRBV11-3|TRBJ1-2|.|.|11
CASSRQNGYTF
TGTGCCAGCAGCCGACAGAATGGCTACACCTTC
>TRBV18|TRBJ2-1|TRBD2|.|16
CASSPRTSGGQNEQFF
TGTGCCAGCTCACCCCGGACTAGCGGGGGCCAGAATGAGCAGTTCTTC
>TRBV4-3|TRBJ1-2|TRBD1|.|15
CASSLSEGAHYGYTF
TGCGCCAGCAGCCTTTCGGAGGGGGCTCACTATGGCTACACCTTC
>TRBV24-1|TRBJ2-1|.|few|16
CATSDFQRRGRHEQFF
TGTGCCACCAGTGATTTTCAGCGGAGAGGGAGGCATGAGCAGTTCTTC
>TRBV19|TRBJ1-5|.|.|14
CASSPGLFDQPQHF
TGTGCCAGTAGTCCGGGACTTTTTGATCAGCCCCAGCATTTT
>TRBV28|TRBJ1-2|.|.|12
CASSREGYGYTF
TGTGCCAGCAGCAGGGAGGGCTATGGCTACACCTTC
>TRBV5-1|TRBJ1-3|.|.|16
CASSLWGVGSGNTIYF
TGCGCCAGCAGCTTGTGGGGGGTTGGCTCTGGAAACACCATATATTTT
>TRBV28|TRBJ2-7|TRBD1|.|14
CASRSGQGNYEQYF
TGTGCCAGCAGGTCCGGACAGGGTAACTACGAGCAGTACTTC
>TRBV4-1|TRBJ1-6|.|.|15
CASSQSRGAGSPLHF
TGCGCCAGCAGCCAATCCCGCGGAGCCGGTTCACCCCTCCACTTT
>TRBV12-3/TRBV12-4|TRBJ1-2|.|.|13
CASRRQAQLGYTF
TGTGCCAGCAGAAGACAGGCTCAACTTGGCTACACCTTC